The TCR beta chain described here comes from a study of regulatory T cells in long-lasting Graves disease. This CDR3 region has 13 residues. Germline V gene lookup returns CDR1 SGDLS and CDR2 YYNGEE. Trimming removed 6 bases from V and 6 bases from J; junction bases left unmatched: 3. Study-wide results and limits: TRBV28, TRBJ1-2 and TRBJ2-5 were favored in persistent disease.

This clonotype was counted ten times or more. Its antigen remains unknown. Library construction for TCR beta used iRepertoire HTBI primers and Arm-PCR of CDR3 regions. TCRdb processed the multiplex PCR reads anew with MiXCR; each CDR3 protein has one entry. The sample lists a few hundred thousand distinct CDR3 sequences; approximately 16% were seen once. The time point is: newly diagnosed GD, antithyroid drugs for less than 3 months. Preparation of the TCR library used RNA extracted from PBMCs. These records were also assigned to another study, of T cells in Graves' hyperthyroidism and ophthalmopathy. That publication notes: The HTBI primer set was used in a first-round RT-PCR of the TCR CDR3.

This material consisted of peripheral blood mononuclear cells (PBMCs), taken at new diagnosis, from a patient treated with antithyroid drugs. The source is a woman in her thirties or forties with Graves disease. The chain couples TRBV9 to TRBJ2-1, with TRBD2 matching over 10 bases. The CDR3 DNA reads as TGTGCCAGCACGGCTAGCGGGAGCAATGAGCAGTTCTTC. Protein product: CASTASGSNEQFF.